This TCR beta chain was observed in a study of blood T cell repertoires in COVID-19. About the study: The samples span acute and convalescent COVID-19 from the United States, Italy and Spain.

In the authors' methods: Cell counts per sample came from amplifying reference gene primers. Sequenced by immunoSEQ multiplex PCR; TCRdb stores in-frame clones only, minus some. Clone size and the V and J calls come from that table; the DNA yielded D and trimming. Of roughly 150,000 clones in the sample, around 74% were seen once. The CDR3 totals 10 residues. Germline CDR1 reads SGHVS; CDR2 reads FNYEAQ. The V and J ends lost 8 bases and 4 bases respectively, with 5 bases between them. The gene calls are TRBV7-6 and TRBJ1-1; D is unclear. Sequencing used peripheral blood. The TCR was taken from a man aged 65 to 79 with acute or convalescent COVID-19. The CDR3 DNA is TGTGCCAGCGGCCTCACTGAAGCTTTCTTT. Protein product: CASGLTEAFF.